Below, one TCR beta chain is given with its context. Its antigen is as yet unknown. Assay: immunoSEQ multiplex PCR; the TCRdb copy retains only in-frame clones and omits some. Of 350,000 to 500,000 clones in the sample, 80% to 90% were seen once. This record comes from a study of Ad26.COV2.S vaccination and SARS-CoV-2 variants. Overall study results and limits: People who got the vaccine or the placebo had similar non-spike TCR breadth.

Treatment reported: 15 to 20 received Ad26.COV2.S at low or high dose, single or two shots; several received placebo; per-sample allocation not given. Each sample was drawn 63 days after the first injection (of vaccine or placebo). At a Boston site, the person donating was an adult of 18-55 years. The TCR sequence derives from a person between 18 and 65 years old who received the Ad26.COV2.S COVID-19 vaccine or a placebo. Source: peripheral blood, taken in a trial of Ad26.COV2.S vaccine versus placebo.

The CDR3 nucleotides are TGTGCCAGCAGTTCGACCGGGACAGGATACTCCTACGAGCAGTACTTC. It translates to CASSSTGTGYSYEQYF. The chain links TRBV6-2 or TRBV6-3 to TRBJ2-7, with TRBD1 matching 8 bases. The V and J ends lost 4 bases and 0 bases, in that order; junction bases with no gene match: 8. The CDR3 length is 16 residues. CDR1 MNHEY and CDR2 SVGEGT come from the germline V gene.